A single sample gave rise to the 6 T cell receptor beta chains below, sequenced in a study of T-cell memory formation after mild COVID-19. TCRdb used MiXCR to reprocess the 5' RACE reads, holding one entry per CDR3 protein. The table has some 350,000 distinct CDR3 sequences, 10% to 15% seen once. Source material: PBMCs or a T cell subset sorted from them (not recorded which). Every receptor here comes from a man younger than 35 who had mild COVID-19 (a few samples of this study predate the infection). Cell type and time point are not known.

This clonotype was observed a handful of times. The chain carries TRBV4-1 and TRBJ1-6; D remains ambiguous. The CDR3 has 15 amino acids. Trimming removed 0 bases from V and 8 bases from J, with 11 bases in between. Germline CDR1 is MGHRA and CDR2 is YSYEKL. The CDR3 nucleotides read TGCGCCAGCAGCCAAGAATCGGCCAGAGATTCACCCCTCCACTTT. Residues: CASSQESARDSPLHF.

The gene calls are TRBV13 and TRBJ2-5, with D maybe TRBD2 (6 bases). The CDR3 consists of 14 residues. V was cut by 2 bases and J by 2 bases, with 9 bases left in between. CDR1 is PRHDT, CDR2 FYEKMQ, per germline (reference sequence). CDR3 residues: CASSLTTRQETQYF. DNA for the CDR3: TGTGCCAGCAGCTTAACGACTAGACAAGAGACCCAGTACTTC.

As for this clonotype: The CDR3 carries no conserved terminal phenylalanine or tryptophan, so it likely arises from a read error. This sequence joins TRBV7-2 and TRBJ2-5; a possible D gene is TRBD2 (6 bases). Trimming shortened V by 3 bases and J by 4 bases, and 9 bases separated the two germline ends. Germline CDR1 and CDR2: SGHTA and FQGNSA. CDR3 length equals 13 residues. The CDR3 reads CASSFGSGETQYL. The CDR3 coding sequence is TGTGCCAGCAGCTTCGGGAGTGGAGAGACCCAGTACCTC.

This chain connects TRBV7-2 to TRBJ2-5, with TRBD2 matching over 8 bases. Germline CDR1 is SGHTA and CDR2 is FQGNSA. V dropped 2 bases and J dropped 4; count of bases not matched to a gene: 6. This CDR3 contains 15 residues. As DNA, the CDR3 is TGTGCCAGCAGCTTAAAACGGGGGGGCCGAGAGACCCAGTACTTC. The encoded protein is CASSLKRGGRETQYF.

This clonotype has more than one count but fewer than ten. The chain couples TRBV6-5 to TRBJ2-5, with a weak D call TRBD2 (6 bases). Germline V CDR1 and CDR2: MNHEY, SVGAGI. Between the trimmed V and J ends, which lost 7 bases and 2 bases, there was a span of 14 bases. The CDR3 has 14 residues. CDR3 amino acids: CASKLDGGQETQYF. CDR3 nucleotides: TGTGCCAGCAAGTTGGACGGGGGACAAGAGACCCAGTACTTC.

The genes are TRBV6-6 and TRBJ1-3; the D is unclear. This CDR3 is 15 amino acids long. Between the trimmed V and J ends, which lost 7 bases and 3 bases, there was a span of 16 bases. Germline V gene data show CDR1 as MNHNY and CDR2 as SVGAGI (reference sequence). CDR3 loop: CASTPRAAGGNTIYF. The CDR3 DNA is TGTGCCAGCACACCCCGGGCTGCGGGTGGAAACACCATATATTTT.